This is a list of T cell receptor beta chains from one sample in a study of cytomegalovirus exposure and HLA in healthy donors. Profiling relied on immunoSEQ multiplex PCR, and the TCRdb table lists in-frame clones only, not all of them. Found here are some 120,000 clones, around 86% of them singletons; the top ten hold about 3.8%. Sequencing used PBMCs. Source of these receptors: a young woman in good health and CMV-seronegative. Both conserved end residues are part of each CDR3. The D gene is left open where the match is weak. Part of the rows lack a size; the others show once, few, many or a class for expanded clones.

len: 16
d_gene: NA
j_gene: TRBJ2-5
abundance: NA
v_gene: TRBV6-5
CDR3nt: TGTGCCAGCAGTTACTCGGGGGCCGCGAGGGCGGAGACCCAGTACTTC
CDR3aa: CASSYSGAARAETQYF

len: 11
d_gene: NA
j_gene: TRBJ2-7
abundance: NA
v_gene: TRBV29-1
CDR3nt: TGCAGCGTGAACGACAGGTACGAGCAGTACTTC
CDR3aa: CSVNDRYEQYF

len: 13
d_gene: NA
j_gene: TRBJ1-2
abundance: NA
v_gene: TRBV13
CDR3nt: TGTGCCAGCAGCTCCTTTGAGGTTCATGGCTACACCTTC
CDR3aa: CASSSFEVHGYTF

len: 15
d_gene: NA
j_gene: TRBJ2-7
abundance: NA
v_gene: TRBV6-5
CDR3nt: TGTGCCAGCAGTTACTCGGGAGCTACAGGGTACGAGCAGTACTTC
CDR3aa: CASSYSGATGYEQYF

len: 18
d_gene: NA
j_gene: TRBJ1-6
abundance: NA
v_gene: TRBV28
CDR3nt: TGTGCCAGCAGTTTAATGGGGCCTCTAGACCCTTATAATTCACCCCTCCACTTT
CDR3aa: CASSLMGPLDPYNSPLHF

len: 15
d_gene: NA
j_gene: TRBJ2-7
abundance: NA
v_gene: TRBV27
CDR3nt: TGTGCCAGCAGTCCGGCCGTAGCAATTGCCTACGAGCAGTACTTC
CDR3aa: CASSPAVAIAYEQYF

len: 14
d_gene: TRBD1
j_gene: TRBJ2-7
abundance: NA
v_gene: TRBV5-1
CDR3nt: TGCGCCAGCAGCTTAAGGGACAGAGACTACGAGCAGTACTTC
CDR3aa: CASSLRDRDYEQYF

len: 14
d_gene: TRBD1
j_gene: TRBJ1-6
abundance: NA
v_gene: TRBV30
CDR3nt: TGTGCCTGGAGTTCCGGGACAGGGCCTTCACCCCTCCACTTT
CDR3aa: CAWSSGTGPSPLHF

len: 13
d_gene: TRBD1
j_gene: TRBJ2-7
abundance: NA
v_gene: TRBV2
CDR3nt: TGTGCCAGCAGTGCCGACAGGGTTATCGAGCAGTACTTC
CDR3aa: CASSADRVIEQYF

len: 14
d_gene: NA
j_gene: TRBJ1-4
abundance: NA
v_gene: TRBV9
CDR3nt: TGTGCCAGCAGCCTGCGCGGGGCCGGTGAAAAACTGTTTTTT
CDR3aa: CASSLRGAGEKLFF

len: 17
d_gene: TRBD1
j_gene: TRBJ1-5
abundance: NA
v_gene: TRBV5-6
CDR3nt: TGTGCCAGCATCCCACTTCGTACAGGGGGAAGCAATCAGCCCCAGCATTTT
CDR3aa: CASIPLRTGGSNQPQHF

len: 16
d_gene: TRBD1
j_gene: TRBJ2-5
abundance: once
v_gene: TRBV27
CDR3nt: TGTGCCAGCAGTGGGCAGGGGGCGGGTTGGGTGGAGACCCAGTACTTC
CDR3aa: CASSGQGAGWVETQYF

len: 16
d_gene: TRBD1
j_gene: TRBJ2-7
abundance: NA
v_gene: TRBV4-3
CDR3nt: TGCGCCAGCAGCCAAGATTCAGTGGCAGGGGGCTACGAGCAGTACTTC
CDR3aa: CASSQDSVAGGYEQYF

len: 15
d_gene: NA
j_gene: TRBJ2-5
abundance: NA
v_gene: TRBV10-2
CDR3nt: TGCGCCAGCAGAATCCTACTAGATTCATCGGAGACCCAGTACTTC
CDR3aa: CASRILLDSSETQYF

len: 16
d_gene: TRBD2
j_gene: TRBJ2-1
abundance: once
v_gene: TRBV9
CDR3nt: TGTGCCAGCAGCGTCAGGTTGGCGGGAGTTCAAGGGGAGCAGTTCTTC
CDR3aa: CASSVRLAGVQGEQFF

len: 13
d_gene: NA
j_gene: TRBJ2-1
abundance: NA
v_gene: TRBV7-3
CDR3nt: TGTGCCAGCAGCTTTAGCGGATACAATGAGCAGTTCTTC
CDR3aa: CASSFSGYNEQFF

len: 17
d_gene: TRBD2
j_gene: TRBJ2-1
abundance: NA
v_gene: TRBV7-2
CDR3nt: TGTGCCAGCAGCCCTTACATACGGACTAGCGTTTCCAATGAGCAGTTCTTC
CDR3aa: CASSPYIRTSVSNEQFF

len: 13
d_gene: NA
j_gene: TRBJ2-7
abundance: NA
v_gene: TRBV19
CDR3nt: TGTGCCAGTAGTTCCGGACTTGCGGACGAGCAGTACTTC
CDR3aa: CASSSGLADEQYF

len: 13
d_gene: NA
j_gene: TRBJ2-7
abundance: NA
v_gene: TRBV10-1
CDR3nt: TGCGCCAGCCGGCGGCAGGGCAACTACGAGCAGTACTTC
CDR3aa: CASRRQGNYEQYF

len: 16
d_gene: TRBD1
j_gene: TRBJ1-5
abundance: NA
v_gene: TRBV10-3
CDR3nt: TGTGCCATCAGTGGGGGACAGGGAGGAGGCAATCAGCCCCAGCATTTT
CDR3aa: CAISGGQGGGNQPQHF

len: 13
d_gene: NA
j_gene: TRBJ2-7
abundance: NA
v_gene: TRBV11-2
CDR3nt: TGTGCCAGCAGCCAGGGGCCCTCCTACGAGCAGTACTTC
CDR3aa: CASSQGPSYEQYF

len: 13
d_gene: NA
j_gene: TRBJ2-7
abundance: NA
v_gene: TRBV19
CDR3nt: TGTGCCAGTAGTAACGTGGCCAGCTACGAGCAGTACTTC
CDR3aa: CASSNVASYEQYF

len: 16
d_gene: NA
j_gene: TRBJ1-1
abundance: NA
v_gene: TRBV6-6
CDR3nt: TGTGCCAGCAGTTACTCGAAAGGGGCCGGGCGACCTGAAGCTTTCTTT
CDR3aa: CASSYSKGAGRPEAFF

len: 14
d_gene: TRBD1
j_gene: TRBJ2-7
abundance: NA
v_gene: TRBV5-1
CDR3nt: TGCGCCAGCAGCGGGCTCAGGGGGCGCGGCGAGCAGTACTTC
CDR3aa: CASSGLRGRGEQYF

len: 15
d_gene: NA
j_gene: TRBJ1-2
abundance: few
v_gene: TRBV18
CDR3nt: TGTGCCAGCTCACCAGGCTCAGGACAGAGCTATGGCTACACCTTC
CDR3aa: CASSPGSGQSYGYTF

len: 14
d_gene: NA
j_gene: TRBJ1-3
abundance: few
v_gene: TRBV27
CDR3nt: TGTGCCAGCAGTTTAGAGCACTCTGGAAACACCATATATTTT
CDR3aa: CASSLEHSGNTIYF

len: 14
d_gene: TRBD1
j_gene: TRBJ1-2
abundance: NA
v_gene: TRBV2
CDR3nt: TGTGCCAGGAACAAGGGACAGGGAAACTATGGCTACACCTTC
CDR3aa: CARNKGQGNYGYTF

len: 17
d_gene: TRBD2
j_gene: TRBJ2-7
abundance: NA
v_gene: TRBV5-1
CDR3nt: TGCGCCAGCAGCTCCAGAAGTGGAAGCGGGAGCTCCTACGAGCAGTACTTC
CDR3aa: CASSSRSGSGSSYEQYF

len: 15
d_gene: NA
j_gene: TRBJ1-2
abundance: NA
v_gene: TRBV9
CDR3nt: TGTGCCAGCAGCGCGATGATAGGACAGAACTATGGCTACACCTTC
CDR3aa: CASSAMIGQNYGYTF

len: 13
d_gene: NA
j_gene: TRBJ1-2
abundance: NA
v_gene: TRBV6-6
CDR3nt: TGTGCCAGCAGTTACCGCCTGGAGGGTGGCTACACCTTC
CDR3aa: CASSYRLEGGYTF

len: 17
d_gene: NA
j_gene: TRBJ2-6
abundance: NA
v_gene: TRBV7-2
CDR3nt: TGTGCCAGCAGCTTAGAGCCCAGGGGTTCGGGGGCCAACGTCCTGACTTTC
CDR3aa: CASSLEPRGSGANVLTF

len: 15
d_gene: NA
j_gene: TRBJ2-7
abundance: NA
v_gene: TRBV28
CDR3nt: TGTGCCAGCAGTTTAGCGGGCCTAAGCTCCTACGAGCAGTACTTC
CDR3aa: CASSLAGLSSYEQYF

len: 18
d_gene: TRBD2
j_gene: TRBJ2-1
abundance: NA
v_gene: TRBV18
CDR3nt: TGTGCCAGCTCACCAATTAGCGGGAGGGCCGGAGGATACAATGAGCAGTTCTTC
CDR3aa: CASSPISGRAGGYNEQFF

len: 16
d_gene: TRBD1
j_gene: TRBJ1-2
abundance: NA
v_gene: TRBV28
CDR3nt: TGTGCCAGCAGTACCCGGGACAGGGGATTTACTGGTGGCTACACCTTC
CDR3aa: CASSTRDRGFTGGYTF

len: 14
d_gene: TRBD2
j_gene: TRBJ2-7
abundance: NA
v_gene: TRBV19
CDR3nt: TGTGCCAGTAGTAAACAAGCGGGAGGGTACGAGCAGTACTTC
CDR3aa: CASSKQAGGYEQYF

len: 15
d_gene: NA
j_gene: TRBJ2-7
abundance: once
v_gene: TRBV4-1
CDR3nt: TGCGCCAGCAGCCAAGAAAGGGGTGCCGGGTACGAGCAGTACTTC
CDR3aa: CASSQERGAGYEQYF

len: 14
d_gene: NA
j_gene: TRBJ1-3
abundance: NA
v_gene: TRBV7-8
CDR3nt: TGTGCCAGCAGCCCTGAAGCTTATGGAAACACCATATATTTT
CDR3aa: CASSPEAYGNTIYF

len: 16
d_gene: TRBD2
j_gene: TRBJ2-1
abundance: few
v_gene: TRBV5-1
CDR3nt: TGCGCCAGCAGCTTGGCCTTTAGCGGGAGTAGAAATGAGCAGTTCTTC
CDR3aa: CASSLAFSGSRNEQFF